This T cell receptor beta chain comes out of a study of tumor-infiltrating lymphocytes in primary liver carcinoma. The CDR3 contains 15 residues. Germline loops: CDR1 SGHVS, CDR2 FQNEAQ. Trimming cost V 4 bases and J 0 bases; bases outside gene matches: 5. The investigators made TCR beta cDNA from roughly 460 ng total RNA, using a constant-region primer. Three nested multiplex PCR rounds of slightly modified ARM-PCR generated TCR beta libraries. TRBV1-TRBV30 forward primers paired with a C-beta reverse primer were used in the first two PCR rounds, which ran 9 to 10 cycles each. TCRdb processed the multiplex PCR reads anew with MiXCR; each CDR3 protein has one entry. Seen here are around 330,000 distinct CDR3 sequences, roughly 60% observed once, and the top ten hold roughly 9%. The blood RNA (from unsorted whole blood) was obtained, and germline DNA was also extracted.

This TCR was recovered from a man between 35 and 55 years old with primary liver carcinoma and hepatitis B virus infection. Sequenced: peripheral blood. This chain connects TRBV7-8 to TRBJ2-7, with 8 bases matching TRBD1. The CDR3 here is CASSSRTGSSYEQYF. The CDR3 coding sequence is TGTGCCAGCAGCTCGCGGACAGGGTCCTCCTACGAGCAGTACTTC.